This is a list of T cell receptor beta chains from one sample in a study of shared clonotypes between healthy human individuals. Method: immunoSEQ multiplex PCR; TCRdb's copy keeps in-frame clones and lacks some. The table records some 1,100,000 clones, around 78% of them present only once. Sequencing was done on a sample of memory CD4+ T cells from PBMCs. Receptor source: a man aged 18 to 30 in good health. Some clones in this sample may be carry-over from other donors' samples. CDR3s include the opening cysteine and the closing phenylalanine or tryptophan. A D gene is named only where the DNA matches it firmly. Clone size is shown for a subset of rows, as once, few, many or a class of expanded clone.

-	TRBD2	TRBV29-1	TRBJ2-5	CSISGSKWETQYF	TGCAGCATTAGCGGGAGTAAGTGGGAGACCCAGTACTTC
few	-	TRBV2	TRBJ1-2	CASSLTGYDGYTF	TGTGCCAGCAGTCTTACAGGTTACGATGGCTACACCTTC
-	-	TRBV27	TRBJ2-5	CASSLLGGKETQYF	TGTGCCAGCAGTTTATTAGGGGGTAAAGAGACCCAGTACTTC
-	TRBD1	TRBV6-1	TRBJ1-2	CASSEPDRGSYTF	TGTGCCAGCAGTGAACCGGACAGGGGGAGCTACACCTTC
once	-	TRBV7-2	TRBJ2-1	CASSSGSVGEQFF	TGTGCCAGCAGCTCCGGATCCGTGGGGGAGCAGTTCTTC
-	-	TRBV7-9	TRBJ2-5	CASSRYPAGPTQYF	TGTGCCAGCAGCCGATATCCCGCGGGCCCGACCCAGTACTTC
once	-	TRBV9	TRBJ2-2	CASSVGGRSDTGELFF	TGTGCCAGCAGCGTAGGCGGCCGATCTGACACCGGGGAGCTGTTTTTT
-	-	TRBV5-4	TRBJ2-5	CASSPTANPQETQYF	TGTGCCAGCAGCCCCACGGCCAACCCCCAAGAGACCCAGTACTTC
-	TRBD2	TRBV11-2	TRBJ2-1	CASSRLAGVPYNEQFF	TGTGCCAGCAGCCGTCTAGCGGGAGTCCCCTACAATGAGCAGTTCTTC
-	TRBD2	TRBV7-3	TRBJ2-2	CASSPGLAGVHGELFF	TGTGCCAGCAGCCCGGGACTAGCGGGAGTCCACGGGGAGCTGTTTTTT
-	TRBD2	TRBV19	TRBJ2-3	CASSSLAGDTQYF	TGTGCCAGTAGTAGCCTAGCGGGAGATACGCAGTATTTT
few	-	TRBV12-5	TRBJ1-1	CASGLGSGTEAFF	TGTGCTAGTGGTTTGGGTTCGGGGACTGAAGCTTTCTTT
-	-	TRBV19	TRBJ1-5	CASQRVGSNQPQHF	TGTGCCAGTCAAAGGGTGGGTAGCAATCAGCCCCAGCATTTT
many	TRBD1	TRBV9	TRBJ2-5	CASSGGTGALETQYF	TGTGCCAGCAGCGGAGGGACAGGGGCGTTAGAGACCCAGTACTTC
many	TRBD1	TRBV7-9	TRBJ2-5	CASRPTGEETQYF	TGTGCCAGCAGGCCCACAGGGGAAGAGACCCAGTACTTC
-	-	TRBV4-3	TRBJ1-1	CASSQAPYTEAFF	TGCGCCAGCAGCCAAGCACCTTACACTGAAGCTTTCTTT
-	-	TRBV28	TRBJ1-2	CASIQPPGDYTF	TGTGCCAGCATTCAACCTCCTGGTGACTACACCTTC
once	-	TRBV9	TRBJ1-5	CASSAVGDSNQPQHF	TGTGCCAGCAGCGCCGTAGGGGATAGCAATCAGCCCCAGCATTTT
-	-	TRBV5-1	TRBJ2-2	CASSLMSTGELFF	TGCGCCAGCAGCTTGATGTCCACCGGGGAGCTGTTTTTT
-	TRBD1	TRBV6-6	TRBJ1-2	CASSYSGTGNGYTF	TGTGCCAGCAGTTACTCGGGGACAGGGAATGGCTACACCTTC
-	-	TRBV5-6	TRBJ1-5	CASSLMVRTGNQPQHF	TGTGCCAGCAGCTTGATGGTGCGGACGGGGAACCAGCCCCAGCATTTT
-	TRBD2	TRBV9	TRBJ2-5	CASSVGGTSGFWETQYF	TGTGCCAGCAGCGTAGGAGGGACTAGCGGTTTCTGGGAGACCCAGTACTTC
-	-	TRBV28	TRBJ1-3	CASSFPGALSGNTIYF	TGTGCCAGCAGTTTCCCCGGAGCCCTCTCTGGAAACACCATATATTTT
few	-	TRBV5-8	TRBJ1-2	CASSLWVAGGGYTF	TGTGCCAGCAGCTTGTGGGTGGCCGGTGGTGGCTACACCTTC
-	-	TRBV5-1	TRBJ1-1	CASSFSRGDTEAFF	TGCGCCAGCAGCTTCTCGCGGGGCGACACTGAAGCTTTCTTT
-	-	TRBV2	TRBJ2-4	CASSGGQLNIQYF	TGTGCCAGCAGTGGAGGACAGCTAAACATTCAGTACTTC
-	TRBD2	TRBV7-7	TRBJ2-5	CAISGVAGLETQYF	TGTGCCATATCTGGGGTAGCGGGATTGGAGACCCAGTACTTC
-	TRBD1	TRBV6-1	TRBJ2-5	CASTLLTGEETQYF	TGTGCCAGCACCCTACTGACAGGGGAAGAGACCCAGTACTTC
many	-	TRBV5-1	TRBJ1-4	CASSTTGWGEKLFF	TGCGCCAGCAGCACCACTGGGTGGGGTGAAAAACTGTTTTTT
-	-	TRBV7-2	TRBJ1-4	CASSLGRANEKLFF	TGTGCCAGCAGCTTAGGTCGTGCTAATGAAAAACTGTTTTTT
-	-	TRBV5-1	TRBJ2-7	CASSLSETYEQYF	TGCGCCAGCAGCTTGTCAGAGACCTACGAGCAGTACTTC
once	-	TRBV7-9	TRBJ2-7	CASSLDWGIYEQYF	TGTGCCAGCAGCTTAGACTGGGGAATCTACGAGCAGTACTTC
-	-	TRBV4-1	TRBJ1-4	CASSQERGTLNEKLFF	TGCGCCAGCAGCCAAGAGCGCGGGACACTGAATGAAAAACTGTTTTTT
few	TRBD2	TRBV5-1	TRBJ2-1	CASRSLAGYNEQFF	TGCGCCAGCAGGTCACTAGCGGGCTACAATGAGCAGTTCTTC
-	-	TRBV5-1	TRBJ1-1	CASSEFGGGTEAFF	TGCGCCAGCAGCGAGTTCGGGGGAGGCACTGAAGCTTTCTTT
few	-	TRBV7-9	TRBJ1-5	CASSPPGDQPQHF	TGTGCCAGCAGCCCCCCGGGAGATCAGCCCCAGCATTTT
-	TRBD2	TRBV5-1	TRBJ2-5	CASSLVGLAGETQYF	TGCGCCAGCAGCTTGGTCGGACTAGCGGGAGAGACCCAGTACTTC
-	TRBD1	TRBV18	TRBJ2-7	CASSASQGQPPYEQYF	TGTGCCAGCTCAGCGTCTCAGGGACAGCCCCCCTACGAGCAGTACTTC
-	TRBD2	TRBV6-1	TRBJ2-5	CASRTPGLAGYF	TGTGCCAGCAGAACTCCGGGACTAGCGGGGTACTTC
-	-	TRBV28	TRBJ1-1	CASRYLQNTEAFF	TGTGCCAGCAGATATCTACAAAACACTGAAGCTTTCTTT
few	-	TRBV5-8	TRBJ1-5	CASSLGQPGGPQHF	TGTGCCAGCAGCTTAGGACAGCCCGGGGGGCCCCAGCATTTT
-	-	TRBV7-2	TRBJ2-7	CASSPGNYEQYF	TGTGCCAGCAGCCCCGGGAACTACGAGCAGTACTTC
few	TRBD1	TRBV28	TRBJ1-3	CASNPGGVSSGNTIYF	TGTGCCAGCAACCCAGGGGGGGTTTCGTCTGGAAACACCATATATTTT
-	-	TRBV9	TRBJ1-5	CASSPHSNQPQHF	TGTGCCAGCAGCCCGCATAGCAATCAGCCCCAGCATTTT
-	-	TRBV27	TRBJ2-5	CASSSIGWVKETQYF	TGTGCCAGCAGCTCTATCGGCTGGGTCAAGGAGACCCAGTACTTC